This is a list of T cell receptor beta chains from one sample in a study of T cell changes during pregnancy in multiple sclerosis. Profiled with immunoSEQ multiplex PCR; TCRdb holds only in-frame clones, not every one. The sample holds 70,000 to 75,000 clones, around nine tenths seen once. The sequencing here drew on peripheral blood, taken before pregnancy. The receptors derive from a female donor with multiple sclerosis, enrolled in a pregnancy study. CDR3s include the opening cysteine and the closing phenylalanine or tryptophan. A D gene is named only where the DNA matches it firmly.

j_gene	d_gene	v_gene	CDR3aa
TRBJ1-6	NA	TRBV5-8	CASSLQGSSYNSPLHF
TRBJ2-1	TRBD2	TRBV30	CAWSVVAGEQFF
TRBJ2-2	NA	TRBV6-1	CASSTSSAGTGELFF
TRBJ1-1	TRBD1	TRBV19	CASSKRRGQGTEAFF
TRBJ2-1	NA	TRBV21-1	CASSKVGGPGLDRSSYNEQFF
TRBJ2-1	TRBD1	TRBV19	CASRGGGQSSYNEQFF
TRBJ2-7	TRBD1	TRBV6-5	CASSPRDRSTQYF
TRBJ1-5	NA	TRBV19	CATAVRGAGQPQHF
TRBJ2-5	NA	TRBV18	CASSGGLQETQYF
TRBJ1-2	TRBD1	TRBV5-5	CASSKIDRVHFLGGYTF
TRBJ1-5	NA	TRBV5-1	CASSPGGGNQPQHF
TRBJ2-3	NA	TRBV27	CASSLLASNRDTQYF
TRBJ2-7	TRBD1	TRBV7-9	CASSLLGQHYEQYF
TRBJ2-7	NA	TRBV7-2	CASSKARHLGQYF
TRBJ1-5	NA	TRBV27	CASSFPPPYQPQHF
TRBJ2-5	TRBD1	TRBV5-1	CASSLGDSQIQETQYF
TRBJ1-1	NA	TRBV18	CASSPQSDTEAFF
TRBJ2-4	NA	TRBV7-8	CASSTGQGGGAKNIQYF
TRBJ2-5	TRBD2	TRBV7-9	CASSSGRGLAGPRTQYF
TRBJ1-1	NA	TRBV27	CASSLYQGSNTEAFF